Following are 17 T cell receptor beta chains from one sample sequenced in a study of T cells after posttransplantation cyclophosphamide. Some clones are missing from TCRdb's copy, which holds only in-frame ones; the method was immunoSEQ multiplex PCR. Of about 53,000 clones in the sample, roughly 84% were seen once. Sequences were obtained from PBMCs. These receptors originate from a man aged 25 to 40 with a blood cancer, CMV-positive, and with a related stem cell donor.

The V call is TRBV7-9, the J call TRBJ1-1; D unclear. The CDR3 has 11 amino acids. In germline, CDR1 is SEHNR, CDR2 FQNEAQ (reference sequence). With 6 bases removed from V and 2 bases from J, the gap between germline ends came to 4 bases. The CDR3 loop is CASRSNTEAFF. CDR3 DNA: TGTGCCAGCAGATCTAACACTGAAGCTTTCTTT.

CDR3: CASSLQGETQYF. The CDR3 region has the DNA TGTGCCAGCAGCTTGCAGGGAGAGACCCAGTACTTC. V usage is TRBV11-1 and J usage is TRBJ2-5; possibly TRBD1 for D (5 bases). This CDR3 has 12 amino acids. Per germline, CDR1 SGHAT and CDR2 FQDESV (reference sequence). V was cut by 3 bases and J by 4 bases, with 6 bases left in between.

The sample holds one count of this clone. The rearrangement uses TRBV18 and TRBJ2-7; 7 bases fit TRBD2. Germline values: CDR1 KGHSH, CDR2 LQKENI. The CDR3 runs to 14 residues. J lost 1 base, V lost 1 base, and 1 base had no gene match. For the CDR3, the DNA is TGTGCCAGCTCACCACGGGGAGGGTCCTACGAGCAGTACTTC. Residues: CASSPRGGSYEQYF.

In this sample, this clone turned up once. The genes are TRBV19 and TRBJ2-1, with 8 nucleotides matching TRBD1. The V gene end was trimmed by 6 bases and the J gene end by 4 bases; junction bases not matched to a gene: 8. Germline values: CDR1 LNHDA, CDR2 SQIVND (reference sequence). The CDR3 sequence is 15 residues long. CDR3 nucleotide sequence: TGTGCCAGTAGCAAAGGGACAGGCTTATACAATGAGCAGTTCTTC. Translation gives CASSKGTGLYNEQFF.

The chain combines TRBV11-3 with TRBJ2-5; 10 nucleotides align to TRBD2. The germline CDR1 and CDR2 sequences are SGHNT and YENEEA. With V trimmed by 4 bases and J by 2 bases, 13 bases remained unmatched. This CDR3 comprises 18 residues. The CDR3 reads CASSSGIAGGVLQETQYF. The CDR3 DNA reads as TGTGCCAGCAGCTCGGGGATAGCGGGAGGAGTATTACAAGAGACCCAGTACTTC. The full variable domain, in which reference TRBV11-3 and TRBJ2-5 provide the parts outside the CDR3, is EAGVVQSPRYKIIEKKQPVAFWCNPISGHNTLYWYLQNLGQGPELLIRYENEEAVDDSQLPKDRFSAERLKGVDSTLKIQPAELGDSAVYLCASSSGIAGGVLQETQYFGPGTRLLVL.

The chain carries TRBV19 and TRBJ1-1; D remains unclear. Germline V gives CDR1 LNHDA, CDR2 SQIVND (reference sequence). CDR3 size: 15 residues. The ends were cut back, 8 bases at V and 1 base at J, with 17 bases in the middle. The CDR3 reads CASSNSGDRNTEAFF. CDR3 sequence (DNA): TGTGCCAGTTCTAATTCGGGAGATCGGAACACTGAAGCTTTCTTT.

This clone was recorded once. V and J are TRBV21-1 and TRBJ2-1; the table's TRBD2 call for D was not verified on the DNA. TRBV21-1 is a recognized pseudogene. The CDR3 length is 15 residues. This chain's CDR3 is CASSKGLADYNEQFF. The CDR3 nucleotides read TGTGCCAGCAGCAAAGGTCTAGCGGATTACAATGAGCAGTTCTTC.

The chain joins TRBV7-2 to TRBJ1-5; D call uncertain. This CDR3 spans 15 amino acids. The ends were cut back, 4 bases at V and 0 bases at J, with 10 bases in the middle. CDR1 and CDR2 from the germline V gene are SGHTA and FQGNSA. CDR3 nucleotides: TGTGCCAGCAGCTCGGGTGTGGCTAGCAATCAGCCCCAGCATTTT. Protein sequence: CASSSGVASNQPQHF. Based on the CDR3 plus reference TRBV7-2 and TRBJ1-5, the full variable domain is GAGVSQSPSNKVTEKGKDVELRCDPISGHTALYWYRQSLGQGLEFLIYFQGNSAPDKSGLPSDRFSAERTGGSVSTLTIQRTQQEDSAVYLCASSSGVASNQPQHFGDGTRLSIL.

The chain carries TRBV6-5 and TRBJ2-7; 8 bases fit TRBD1. V trimming: 8 bases; J trimming: 4 bases; junction bases outside the gene matches: 7. The germline gives CDR1 MNHEY, CDR2 SVGAGI. The CDR3 consists of 13 residues. As DNA, the CDR3 is TGTGCCAGCCATAGGACAGGGAGGTACGAGCAGTACTTC. Amino acid sequence: CASHRTGRYEQYF.

The gene calls are TRBV5-3 and TRBJ2-1; D gene unclear. TRBV5-3 is given ORF status, its function remaining uncertain. Trimming shortened V by 7 bases and J by 8 bases, and 10 bases separated the two germline ends. This CDR3 has 11 amino acids. Written as DNA, the CDR3 is TGTGCCAGACCTCCTAGGCATGAGCAGTTCTTC. It specifies CARPPRHEQFF.

V usage is TRBV6-1 and J usage is TRBJ2-7; perhaps TRBD1 as D (6 bases). Trimming cost V 6 bases and J 2 bases, with 8 bases left between them. The germline CDR1 and CDR2 sequences are MNHNS and SASEGT. The CDR3 spans 12 residues. In nucleotides, the CDR3 is TGTGCCAGCAGACAGGGAACCTACGAGCAGTACTTC. Protein product: CASRQGTYEQYF.

The chain is built from TRBV9 and TRBJ2-3, with 8 bases that match TRBD2. CDR1 is SGDLS, CDR2 YYNGEE, per germline. The CDR3 runs 15 residues. The junction had 8 bases not matched to a gene; V was cut back by 3 bases and J by 5 bases. CDR3 amino acids: CASSANGLALDTQYF. As DNA, the CDR3 is TGTGCCAGCAGCGCGAATGGACTAGCCCTAGATACGCAGTATTTT.

This clone has a handful of counts. The J gene is TRBJ1-4, the V gene TRBV18; D perhaps matches TRBD1 (5 bases). With 1 base removed from V and 5 bases from J, the gap between germline ends came to 5 bases. There are 13 residues in the CDR3. Germline V gene lookup returns CDR1 KGHSH and CDR2 LQKENI. CDR3 DNA sequence: TGTGCCAGCTCACCACAGGGGAATGAAAAACTGTTTTTT. This gives the protein CASSPQGNEKLFF.

The chain carries TRBV2 and TRBJ2-1; 9 positions match TRBD1. Germline V gives CDR1 SNHLY, CDR2 FYNNEI. The CDR3 totals 12 residues. V shed 6 bases, J shed 8 bases, and the junction held 2 bases outside the gene matches. The CDR3 DNA reads as TGTGCCAGCAGGAGGACAGGGGATGAGCAGTTCTTC. Residues: CASRRTGDEQFF.

A single count supports this clone. The rearrangement links TRBV27 to TRBJ2-5, with 12 positions matching TRBD2. CDR1 MNHEY and CDR2 SMNVEV come from the germline V gene (reference sequence). The CDR3 contains 17 residues. The V gene end was trimmed by 2 bases and the J gene end by 4 bases; junction bases not matched to a gene: 8. Here the CDR3 DNA reads TGTGCCAGCAGTTTAGCCCCCCTAGCGGGAGGGCGAGAGACCCAGTACTTC. Residues: CASSLAPLAGGRETQYF.

The chain links TRBV6-6 to TRBJ1-3; a possible D gene is TRBD1 (6 bases). CDR3 length: 15 residues. The germline V gene has CDR1 MNHNY and CDR2 SVGAGI (reference sequence). V gave up 7 bases and J gave up 0 bases, with 13 bases separating them. The CDR3 here is CASIPRQASGNTIYF. The CDR3 nucleotides read TGTGCCAGCATTCCAAGACAGGCCTCTGGAAACACCATATATTTT.

This chain joins TRBV5-1 and TRBJ2-1; 9 bases are shared with TRBD2. Trimming took 3 bases from V and 9 from J; bases not matched to a gene: 10. The CDR3 runs to 15 residues. Per the germline V gene, CDR1 is SGHRS and CDR2 is YFSETQ. In DNA, the CDR3 is TGCGCCAGCAGCTGGGGTAGCGGGAGTTGGGGTGAGCAGTTCTTC. It yields the protein CASSWGSGSWGEQFF. The whole variable domain, filled in from reference TRBV5-1 and TRBJ2-1, reads KAGVTQTPRYLIKTRGQQVTLSCSPISGHRSVSWYQQTPGQGLQFLFEYFSETQRNKGNFPGRFSGRQFSNSRSEMNVSTLELGDSALYLCASSWGSGSWGEQFFGPGTRLTVL.